The 20 T cell receptor beta chains in this list originate from one sample, sequenced in a study of blood T cell repertoires in COVID-19. Method: immunoSEQ multiplex PCR; TCRdb's copy keeps in-frame clones and lacks some. The sample includes about 260,000 clones, over 75% of them seen just once. Material for sequencing was peripheral blood. The origin of the receptors is a woman in her forties or fifties with acute or convalescent COVID-19.

This chain connects TRBV5-6 to TRBJ2-1; no firm D call. V lost 0 bases and J lost 0, with 10 bases in between. Germline V lookup: CDR1 SGHDT, CDR2 YYEEEE. The length of the CDR3 is 16 residues. CDR3 sequence reads: CASSLDGRSSYNEQFF. The CDR3 DNA is TGTGCCAGCAGCTTGGATGGTCGGAGCTCCTACAATGAGCAGTTCTTC.

In DNA form, the CDR3 reads TGTGCCAGCAGTTATCTCTGGGGAGGCACTGAAGCTTTCTTT. It codes for CASSYLWGGTEAFF. The chain uses TRBV6-2 or TRBV6-3 and TRBJ1-1; D is unclear. This CDR3 comprises 14 residues. The germline V gene has CDR1 MNHEY and CDR2 SVGEGT. V gave up 3 bases and J gave up 4 bases, with 12 bases separating them.

This rearrangement joins TRBV7-6 to TRBJ1-1; TRBD1 is a possible D gene (5 bases). There are 16 residues in the CDR3. V lost 3 bases and J 2 bases, leaving 16 bases between the germline ends. Germline-derived CDR1 and CDR2 are SGHVS and FNYEAQ. The CDR3 DNA reads TGTGCCAGCAGCTTTGGGGCAGGAAAGACCAACACTGAAGCTTTCTTT. Its protein is CASSFGAGKTNTEAFF.

V usage is TRBV6-5 and J usage is TRBJ2-3; a possible D gene is TRBD1 (7 bases). Germline V gene lookup returns CDR1 MNHEY and CDR2 SVGAGI. The CDR3 length is 14 residues. V was shortened by 5 bases and J by 5 bases, with 14 bases between the two germline ends. Here the CDR3 DNA reads TGTGCCAGCAGTCTCAGGGGGGTCCAAGATACGCAGTATTTT. Its protein is CASSLRGVQDTQYF.

The chain links TRBV7-9 to TRBJ1-5, with D hard to call. V shed 5 bases and J shed 3 bases, with 11 bases lying between them. Germline assignment: CDR1 SEHNR and CDR2 FQNEAQ (reference sequence). The CDR3 covers 14 residues. The CDR3 spells CASSPNSPNQPQHF. The DNA for the CDR3 is TGTGCCAGCAGCCCTAACAGCCCCAATCAGCCCCAGCATTTT.

The chain uses TRBV27 and TRBJ2-3; 8 bases agree with TRBD1. After removal of 6 bases from V and 4 bases from J, the junction contained 6 bases not matched to a gene. The CDR3 spans 14 residues. Germline loops: CDR1 MNHEY, CDR2 SMNVEV (reference sequence). The DNA of the CDR3 is TGTGCCAGCAGGCGCCAGGGGGCCGCAGATACGCAGTATTTT. This codes for CASRRQGAADTQYF.

The V call is TRBV27, the J call TRBJ1-5; D call uncertain. The CDR3 is 15 residues long. Per germline, CDR1 MNHEY and CDR2 SMNVEV (reference sequence). Trimming removed 3 bases at V and 4 bases at J, with 13 bases between. CDR3 residues: CASSFRGGRNQPQHF. DNA for the CDR3: TGTGCCAGCAGTTTTCGGGGTGGTCGAAATCAGCCCCAGCATTTT.

The chain uses TRBV6-2 or TRBV6-3 and TRBJ2-1; weak D call: TRBD1 (6 bases). The CDR3 sequence is 14 residues long. Germline loops: CDR1 MNHEY, CDR2 SVGEGT. V lost 0 bases and J 6 bases, leaving 9 bases between the germline ends. The DNA for the CDR3 is TGTGCCAGCAGTTACTCGATAGGGGGCAATGAGCAGTTCTTC. Translating it yields CASSYSIGGNEQFF.

The chain employs TRBV10-3 and TRBJ2-3; 8 nucleotides align to TRBD1. The CDR3 runs to 16 residues. V shed 4 bases and J 4 bases; nucleotides not matched to a gene: 10. Germline lookup yields CDR1 ENHRY and CDR2 SYGVKD. The CDR3 coding sequence is TGTGCCATCAGTGTCGGCCCAGGGGGCCTCGCAGATACGCAGTATTTT. This codes for CAISVGPGGLADTQYF.

The V and J genes are TRBV28 and TRBJ1-6; D gene uncertain. Trimming removed 2 bases at V and 4 bases at J, with 6 bases between. This CDR3 is 14 amino acids long. CDR1 is MDHEN and CDR2 is SYDVKM in the germline V gene. The CDR3 DNA follows: TGTGCCAGCAGTTTAGCGGATTATAATTCACCCCTCCACTTT. Translated: CASSLADYNSPLHF.

V usage is TRBV15 and J usage is TRBJ2-2; 9 bases align to TRBD1. The CDR3 consists of 14 residues. V trimming: 9 bases; J trimming: 7 bases; junction bases outside the gene matches: 9. The germline CDR1 and CDR2 sequences are LNHNV and YYDKDF (reference sequence). The CDR3 reads CATMPGQGVGELFF. CDR3 coding DNA: TGTGCCACGATGCCGGGACAGGGTGTCGGGGAGCTGTTTTTT.

This sequence joins TRBV6-2 or TRBV6-3 and TRBJ2-1; possibly TRBD2 for D (6 bases). Trimming left V 0 bases short and J 0 bases short, with 15 bases between. Per germline, CDR1 MNHEY and CDR2 SVGEGT. The CDR3 loop spans 18 amino acids. As DNA, the CDR3 is TGTGCCAGCAGTTACTCCCCTAGCGCCCCGAGCTCCTACAATGAGCAGTTCTTC. Protein product: CASSYSPSAPSSYNEQFF.

J is TRBJ2-7 and V is TRBV28, with D possibly being TRBD1 (6 bases). The length of the CDR3 is 15 residues. Looked up from germline, CDR1 is MDHEN and CDR2 is SYDVKM. Trimming removed 6 bases at V and 3 bases at J, with 18 bases between. CDR3 loop: CASSHRVGEDYEQYF. The CDR3 DNA follows: TGTGCCAGCAGCCACAGGGTTGGAGAAGACTACGAGCAGTACTTC.

The chain has TRBV19 and TRBJ1-4, with TRBD1 identical over 7 bases. The J segment lost 2 bases and the V segment lost 5 bases, leaving 2 bases of the junction unmatched. The CDR3 runs to 14 residues. CDR1 is LNHDA and CDR2 is SQIVND in the germline V gene (reference sequence). The CDR3 sequence: CASSDRETNEKLFF. The DNA for the CDR3 is TGTGCCAGTAGTGACAGGGAGACTAATGAAAAACTGTTTTTT.

A single count supports this clone. J is TRBJ2-5 and V is TRBV2, with 8 bases matching TRBD2. The length of the CDR3 is 16 residues. Germline-derived CDR1 and CDR2 are SNHLY and FYNNEI. Germline trimming cut 6 bases from V and 2 bases from J; bases unmatched to any gene: 11. CDR3 region: CASSGLFVAGQETQYF. The CDR3 bases are TGTGCCAGCAGCGGGCTATTTGTAGCGGGGCAAGAGACCCAGTACTTC.

V and J are TRBV24-1 and TRBJ2-5; TRBD2 agrees at 15 bases. Germline V gene data show CDR1 as KGHDR and CDR2 as SFDVKD. The CDR3 consists of 15 residues. The J segment lost 4 bases and the V segment lost 4 bases, leaving 0 bases of the junction unmatched. The CDR3 nucleotides read TGTGCCACCAGTGAGGGACTAGCGGGAGGAGAGACCCAGTACTTC. Residues: CATSEGLAGGETQYF.

The chain combines TRBV7-3 with TRBJ2-7, with TRBD1 matching 10 bases. Trimming cost V 3 bases and J 4 bases; bases outside gene matches: 3. The CDR3 contains 14 residues. Germline V gene sequence: CDR1 SGHTA, CDR2 FQGTGA. As DNA, the CDR3 is TGTGCCAGCAGCTTCGGACAGGGGGGTTACGAGCAGTACTTC. This codes for CASSFGQGGYEQYF.

The rearrangement uses TRBV5-8 and TRBJ2-5, with D uncertain. The V end lost 4 bases, the J end lost 4 bases, and 17 bases lay between the germline ends. CDR3 length equals 15 residues. Germline CDR1 reads SGHTS; CDR2 reads YDEGEE. Here the CDR3 DNA reads TGTGCCAGCAGCGTGGGGTTAAAGCTGTTAGAGACCCAGTACTTC. Its protein is CASSVGLKLLETQYF.

This clone occurred once. This rearrangement joins TRBV5-1 to TRBJ1-1, with TRBD1 matching 12 bases. This CDR3 region has 14 residues. CDR1 SGHRS and CDR2 YFSETQ come from the germline V gene. J was trimmed by 10 bases and V by 6 bases; bases with no gene match: 10. CDR3 sequence (DNA): TGCGCCAGCACCTCCGGGACAGGGGGCGCAATAGCTTTCTTT. Its protein product is CASTSGTGGAIAFF. Based on the CDR3 plus reference TRBV5-1 and TRBJ1-1, the full variable domain is KAGVTQTPRYLIKTRGQQVTLSCSPISGHRSVSWYQQTPGQGLQFLFEYFSETQRNKGNFPGRFSGRQFSNSRSEMNVSTLELGDSALYLCASTSGTGGAIAFFGQGTRLTVV.

The chain recombines TRBV27 with TRBJ2-3, with TRBD2 matching 14 bases. The V and J ends lost 4 bases and 0 bases, in that order; junction bases with no gene match: 3. Germline V lookup: CDR1 MNHEY, CDR2 SMNVEV (reference sequence). The CDR3 runs to 17 residues. The DNA of the CDR3 is TGTGCCAGCAGTTCGACTAGCGGGAGGGGAAGCACAGATACGCAGTATTTT. It codes for CASSSTSGRGSTDTQYF.